The clone carrying this TCR beta chain was seen only once. Its antigen is not known. CDR1 is MNHGY, CDR2 SAAAGT, per germline. The ends lost 2 bases at V and 3 bases at J; junction bases unmatched: 8. The CDR3 sequence is 17 residues long. The entry originates in a study of shared clonotypes between healthy human individuals. The study's findings and limits: Only blood underwent sampling, and tissue repertoires likely differ.

Using immunoSEQ multiplex PCR, the repertoire was profiled, and TCRdb retains in-frame clones only, with some absent. The table shows 950,000 to 1,300,000 clones, with around 76% occurring only once. This chain links TRBV6-8 with TRBJ2-1; 9 positions agree with TRBD2. The sequenced sample consisted of memory CD4+ T cells sorted from blood. Subset given: CD45RA-negative fraction. This receptor was taken from a young man in good health. CDR3 loop: CASSYPWERGDYNEQFF. The CDR3 region has the DNA TGTGCCAGCAGTTACCCCTGGGAGCGGGGGGACTACAATGAGCAGTTCTTC.